This record covers a single T cell receptor beta chain. Antigen specificity is unknown. The entry originates in a study of tumor and adjacent non-tumor tissue in lung cancer. Overall study: Aged roughly 30 to 85 years, patients included roughly eleven men and roughly 5 women with stage I to III disease. Study observations and caveats: In normal lung, the top 100 clones were significantly more dominant than in tumor.

Trimming removed 3 bases at V and 2 bases at J, with 11 bases between. The CDR3 runs to 14 residues. Germline V gene data show CDR1 as KGHSH and CDR2 as LQKENI. Three rounds of nested PCR, following a modified ARM-PCR protocol, produced the TCRbeta library. TCRdb re-derived calls from the multiplex PCR reads in MiXCR, one entry per CDR3 protein. Counted here are around 210,000 distinct CDR3 sequences, about 71% occurring once; the ten biggest clones make up around 25%. This sample's RNA came from whole unsorted tissue. Between August and November 2014, newly diagnosed, chemotherapy-naive lung cancer patients underwent thoracic surgery in China.

This receptor was identified in a man aged 55-75 years with non-small cell lung cancer. Material for sequencing was lung tumor tissue. The chain joins TRBV18 to TRBJ2-7; no clear D gene. Here the CDR3 DNA reads TGTGCCAGCTCACCGGGCAGGAGCACCTACGAGCAGTACTTC. It specifies CASSPGRSTYEQYF.